These 10 T cell receptor beta chains came from one sample sequenced in a study of beta chain features in type 1 diabetes. All of the isolated RNA was reverse transcribed, so expressed TCRB transcripts were sequenced. Profiled with immunoSEQ multiplex PCR; TCRdb holds only in-frame clones, not every one. The sample carries around 100,000 clones, under 30% recorded once. Which antigens these TCRs recognize remains unknown. Findings of the study overall: Type 1 diabetes patients had TCRB CDR3s that were shorter (moderately but significantly so) in all four CD4+ subsets.

Sequences were obtained from central memory CD4+ T cells from blood. The receptors stem from a woman aged 18-29 years with type 1 diabetes.

This clone was seen a handful of times. The chain carries TRBV5-1 and TRBJ1-1; D gene unclear. In germline, CDR1 is SGHRS, CDR2 YFSETQ. The CDR3 loop spans 14 amino acids. The germline V and J ends were trimmed by 4 bases and 2 bases, with 12 bases remaining between them. The CDR3 sequence: CASSKSPGNTEAFF. The CDR3 nucleotides are TGCGCCAGCAGCAAGAGCCCCGGTAACACTGAAGCTTTCTTT.

This clone was seen only a few times. The genes are TRBV18 and TRBJ2-7; 12 positions match TRBD2. Germline-derived CDR1 and CDR2 are KGHSH and LQKENI. V gave up 3 bases and J gave up 3 bases; unmatched junction bases: 3. The CDR3 contains 15 residues. The CDR3 sequence is CASSPAGLAGYEQYF. CDR3 nucleotides: TGTGCCAGCTCACCTGCGGGACTAGCGGGCTACGAGCAGTACTTC.

In this sample, this clone turned up a few times. The chain employs TRBV18 and TRBJ2-1, with 13 bases that match TRBD2. V gave up 2 bases and J gave up 7 bases; unmatched junction bases: 8. The CDR3 totals 17 residues. CDR1 and CDR2 from the germline V gene are KGHSH and LQKENI. CDR3 sequence: CASSPGFGTSGTNEQFF. In DNA, the CDR3 is TGTGCCAGCTCACCAGGATTCGGGACTAGCGGGACTAATGAGCAGTTCTTC.

In this sample, this clone turned up a few times. CDR3 amino acids: CASSRGGVAKNIQYF. Written as DNA, the CDR3 is TGTGCCAGCTCAAGGGGCGGAGTAGCCAAAAACATTCAGTACTTC. This chain uses TRBV28 with TRBJ2-4, with D possibly TRBD1 on 5 matching bases. The V gene's germline CDR1 is MDHEN and CDR2 SYDVKM. V lost 8 bases and J lost 0, with 14 bases in between. The length of the CDR3 is 15 residues.

The chain joins TRBV6-1 to TRBJ1-5, with TRBD1 as a possible D gene (5 bases). The CDR3 sequence is 17 residues long. Germline values: CDR1 MNHNS, CDR2 SASEGT. Between the trimmed V and J ends, which lost 2 bases and 1 base, there was a span of 15 bases. The DNA for the CDR3 is TGTGCCAGCAGTGAAAATCGGCAGGGAGGCAGCAATCAGCCCCAGCATTTT. This gives the protein CASSENRQGGSNQPQHF.

The rearrangement uses TRBV25-1 and TRBJ1-4; 7 bases are shared with TRBD1. Germline values: CDR1 MGHDK, CDR2 SYGVNS. The ends lost 1 base at V and 5 bases at J; junction bases unmatched: 10. The CDR3 is 17 amino acids. The CDR3 loop reads CASSESTRTGKNEKLFF. In nucleotides, the CDR3 is TGTGCCAGCAGTGAATCTACTAGGACAGGCAAAAATGAAAAACTGTTTTTT.

This chain links TRBV5-1 with TRBJ1-2; D is perhaps TRBD1 (5 bases). With 3 bases removed from V and 1 base from J, the gap between germline ends came to 16 bases. From germline, CDR1 is SGHRS and CDR2 YFSETQ. The CDR3 loop spans 16 amino acids. The DNA for the CDR3 is TGCGCCAGCAGCTCCCCCGTGGGGGGAGGTAACTATGGCTACACCTTC. Protein sequence: CASSSPVGGGNYGYTF. Variable domain in full (rest from reference TRBV5-1 and TRBJ1-2): KAGVTQTPRYLIKTRGQQVTLSCSPISGHRSVSWYQQTPGQGLQFLFEYFSETQRNKGNFPGRFSGRQFSNSRSEMNVSTLELGDSALYLCASSSPVGGGNYGYTFGSGTRLTVV.

J is TRBJ2-4 and V is TRBV6-5; TRBD1 agrees at 7 bases. Germline values: CDR1 MNHEY, CDR2 SVGAGI. This CDR3 has 14 amino acids. Unmatched junction bases numbered 8, after V lost 6 bases and J lost 6 bases. CDR3 coding DNA: TGTGCCAGCAGACCAGGGACAGTAGGAAACATTCAGTACTTC. This gives the protein CASRPGTVGNIQYF.

V usage is TRBV7-2 and J usage is TRBJ1-2, with TRBD1 matching over 7 bases. This CDR3 comprises 15 residues. In germline, CDR1 is SGHTA, CDR2 FQGNSA. Unmatched junction bases numbered 4, after V lost 0 bases and J lost 3 bases. CDR3 sequence reads: CASSLATGSHYGYTF. CDR3 nucleotide sequence: TGTGCCAGCAGCTTAGCGACAGGGTCCCACTATGGCTACACCTTC.

The chain has TRBV15 and TRBJ1-1; a possible D gene is TRBD1 (6 bases). V was shortened by 4 bases and J by 3 bases, with 9 bases between the two germline ends. Per the germline V gene, CDR1 is LNHNV and CDR2 is YYDKDF (reference sequence). The CDR3 is 13 residues long. This chain's CDR3 is CATSTKGDTEAFF. The CDR3 coding sequence is TGTGCCACCAGCACGAAGGGGGACACTGAAGCTTTCTTT.